What follows is one T cell receptor beta chain and its context. The data were obtained in a study of cytomegalovirus exposure and HLA in healthy donors. Clones were read by immunoSEQ multiplex PCR, and TCRdb kept only the in-frame ones, dropping some. The data contain roughly 300,000 clones, roughly 90% of them singletons. The CDR3 length is 17 residues. Germline CDR1 MDHEN, CDR2 SYDVKM. Trimming took off 1 base at V and 2 bases at J, with 17 bases between the two ends. The sequencing input was PBMCs. The receptor's source is a woman aged 18-29 years in good health and CMV-seronegative. The chain is built from TRBV28 and TRBJ1-2, with TRBD1 as a possible D gene (5 bases). This CDR3 is CASSLFVQVKGNYGYTF. CDR3 bases: TGTGCCAGCAGTTTATTCGTCCAAGTAAAGGGGAACTATGGCTACACCTTC.